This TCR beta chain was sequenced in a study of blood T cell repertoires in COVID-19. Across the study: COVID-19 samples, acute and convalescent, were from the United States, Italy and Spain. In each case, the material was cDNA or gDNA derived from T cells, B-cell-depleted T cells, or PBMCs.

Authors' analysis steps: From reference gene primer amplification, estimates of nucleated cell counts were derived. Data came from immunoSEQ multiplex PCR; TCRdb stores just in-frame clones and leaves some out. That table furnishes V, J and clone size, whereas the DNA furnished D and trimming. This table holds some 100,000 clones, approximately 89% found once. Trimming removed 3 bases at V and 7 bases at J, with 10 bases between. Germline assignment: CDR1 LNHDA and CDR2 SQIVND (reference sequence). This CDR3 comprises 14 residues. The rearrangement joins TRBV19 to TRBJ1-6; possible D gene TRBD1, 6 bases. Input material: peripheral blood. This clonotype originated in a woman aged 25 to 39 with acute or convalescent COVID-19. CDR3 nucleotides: TGTGCCAGTAGTATCCGACAGGAAAATTCACCCCTCCACTTT. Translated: CASSIRQENSPLHF.